These 20 T cell receptor beta chains were all obtained from the same sample, sequenced in a study of T cell repertoires in cytomegalovirus infection. TCRdb itself ran the reads through MiXCR, one entry per CDR3 protein. The table includes about 400,000 distinct CDR3 sequences, 15% to 20% detected once. The sequenced sample consisted of PBMCs. The receptors were gathered from a human donor in good health (CMV status not recorded). Some clones in this sample may be carry-over from other donors' samples.

There are many counts of this clonotype. This chain uses TRBV27 with TRBJ1-3, with D hard to call. CDR1 is MNHEY and CDR2 is SMNVEV in the germline V gene (reference sequence). Trimming pared 5 bases from V and 0 bases from J, leaving 5 bases between. This CDR3 has 13 residues. Here the CDR3 DNA reads TGTGCCAGCAGTGGTCTCTCTGGAAACACCATATATTTT. It yields the protein CASSGLSGNTIYF.

This chain connects TRBV12-3 or TRBV12-4 to TRBJ2-5; 8 positions agree with TRBD1. Trimming removed 6 bases from V and 5 bases from J; junction bases left unmatched: 8. The length of the CDR3 is 14 residues. CDR3 in amino acids: CASRPQTGEETQYF. For the CDR3, the DNA is TGTGCCAGCAGACCCCAGACAGGGGAGGAGACCCAGTACTTC.

This clonotype was seen many times. V and J are TRBV12-3 or TRBV12-4 and TRBJ1-5; D is uncertain. This CDR3 has 15 amino acids. V lost 2 bases and J lost 3, with 11 bases in between. Here the CDR3 reads CASSLNPGDNQPQHF. The CDR3 DNA follows: TGTGCCAGCAGTTTAAACCCCGGCGACAATCAGCCCCAGCATTTT.

In this sample, this clonotype turned up a few times. This chain's CDR3 is CSATSWSQPQHF. In DNA form, the CDR3 reads TGCAGTGCCACCTCATGGAGCCAACCCCAGCATTTT. The chain is built from TRBV20-1 and TRBJ1-5; the D is unclear. V lost 6 bases and J 10 bases, leaving 16 bases between the germline ends. The CDR3 is 12 residues long. CDR1 is DFQATT, CDR2 SNEGSKA, per germline (reference sequence).

This clonotype was observed many times. The gene calls are TRBV7-2 and TRBJ2-5; 9 bases fit TRBD2. The CDR3 is made up of 15 amino acids. Germline V gene lookup returns CDR1 SGHTA and CDR2 FQGNSA. The J segment lost 6 bases and the V segment lost 0 bases, leaving 5 bases of the junction unmatched. The chain's CDR3 is CASSLAGLAQQTQYF. CDR3 nucleotide sequence: TGTGCCAGCAGCTTAGCGGGACTAGCTCAACAGACCCAGTACTTC.

V and J are TRBV5-5 and TRBJ1-6, with D perhaps matching TRBD1 (5 bases). CDR3 size: 15 residues. Deletions cut 0 bases from V and 11 bases from J, with 15 bases between. The germline V gene has CDR1 SGHKS and CDR2 YYEKEE (reference sequence). CDR3 nucleotide sequence: TGTGCCAGCAGCTTGGTCTGGGACCTCGGCGCACCCCTCCACTTT. Protein sequence: CASSLVWDLGAPLHF.

The chain couples TRBV12-3 or TRBV12-4 to TRBJ2-7; TRBD1 might be the D (6 bases). The CDR3 consists of 14 residues. V was shortened by 4 bases and J by 2 bases, with 12 bases between the two germline ends. The CDR3, as DNA: TGTGCCAGCAGTTCACAGACAGGCACCTACGAGCAGTACTTC. Its translation: CASSSQTGTYEQYF.

Ten or more counts support this clonotype. This rearrangement joins TRBV7-9 to TRBJ2-7; 9 nucleotides line up with TRBD2. CDR1 is SEHNR and CDR2 is FQNEAQ in the germline V gene (reference sequence). With 6 bases clipped from V and 7 bases from J, the junction kept 4 bases outside the gene matches. The CDR3 has 12 residues. The CDR3 region is CASSSGRAEQYF. The DNA of the CDR3 is TGTGCCAGCAGTAGCGGGAGAGCGGAGCAGTACTTC.

This clonotype was picked up a small number of times. The chain employs TRBV5-1 and TRBJ2-6; a possible D gene is TRBD1 (5 bases). Germline CDR1 and CDR2: SGHRS and YFSETQ. The CDR3 has 17 residues. V shed 0 bases and J shed 4 bases, with 14 bases lying between them. CDR3 region: CASSLDRGTSGANVLTF. The CDR3 DNA reads as TGCGCCAGCAGCTTGGATAGGGGAACCTCCGGGGCCAACGTCCTGACTTTC.

At least ten counts were recorded for this clonotype. The chain is built from TRBV10-3 and TRBJ1-1; 8 bases agree with TRBD1. The CDR3 loop spans 16 amino acids. The V and J ends lost 2 bases and 4 bases, in that order; junction bases with no gene match: 9. Germline CDR1 is ENHRY and CDR2 is SYGVKD. CDR3 coding DNA: TGTGCCATCAGTGAGCGGTCAGGGGGCCTGGGCACTGAAGCTTTCTTT. Its translation is CAISERSGGLGTEAFF.

This clonotype came up many times. This chain links TRBV7-2 with TRBJ1-1; the D is unclear. Germline V gene sequence: CDR1 SGHTA, CDR2 FQGNSA. V dropped 3 bases and J dropped 0 bases, with 11 bases sitting between them. The CDR3 extends over 15 amino acids. As DNA, the CDR3 is TGTGCCAGCAGCTTGGTTCCGGACTTGAACACTGAAGCTTTCTTT. This sequence encodes CASSLVPDLNTEAFF.

This clonotype was counted at least ten times. The chain is built from TRBV7-2 and TRBJ1-1, with D possibly matching TRBD1 (6 bases). Germline V lookup: CDR1 SGHTA, CDR2 FQGNSA. Deletions cut 7 bases from V and 0 bases from J, with 12 bases between. The CDR3 sequence is 14 residues long. The CDR3 region is CASILTGMNTEAFF. The CDR3 DNA reads as TGTGCCAGCATCCTGACAGGAATGAACACTGAAGCTTTCTTT.

The V call is TRBV5-6, the J call TRBJ2-1; D possibly corresponds to TRBD1 (5 bases). V dropped 3 bases and J dropped 8 bases, with 12 bases sitting between them. CDR3 length equals 13 residues. Per germline, CDR1 SGHDT and CDR2 YYEEEE. CDR3: CASSSIRGDEQFF. The CDR3 nucleotides are TGTGCCAGCAGCTCGATAAGGGGTGATGAGCAGTTCTTC.

V usage is TRBV12-3 or TRBV12-4 and J usage is TRBJ1-2, with 7 bases aligning to TRBD1. The V segment lost 7 bases and the J segment 5 bases; nucleotides outside the gene matches: 4. The CDR3 is 12 amino acids. The CDR3 region has the DNA TGTGCCAGCATCGGGACAGCTTATGGCTACACCTTC. Translation: CASIGTAYGYTF.

This clonotype came up many times. The rearrangement links TRBV7-2 to TRBJ2-5; TRBD1 matches 8 bases. The CDR3 sequence is 16 residues long. V lost 1 base to trimming and J lost 1 base; unmatched junction nucleotides: 5. In germline, CDR1 is SGHTA, CDR2 FQGNSA. CDR3: CASSLGSGQGQETQYF. CDR3 DNA sequence: TGTGCCAGCAGCTTAGGGTCAGGACAGGGCCAAGAGACCCAGTACTTC. Filled out from reference TRBV7-2 and TRBJ2-5, the complete variable domain reads GAGVSQSPSNKVTEKGKDVELRCDPISGHTALYWYRQSLGQGLEFLIYFQGNSAPDKSGLPSDRFSAERTGGSVSTLTIQRTQQEDSAVYLCASSLGSGQGQETQYFGPGTRLLVL.

This chain joins TRBV20-1 and TRBJ2-5; D might be TRBD2 (5 bases). Germline CDR1 and CDR2: DFQATT and SNEGSKA (reference sequence). Deletions cut 6 bases from V and 5 bases from J, with 19 bases between. This CDR3 has 14 residues. The CDR3 coding sequence is TGCAGTGCCCCCCGACTCCCGAGAGGGGAGACCCAGTACTTC. Amino acids: CSAPRLPRGETQYF.

The chain employs TRBV6-1 and TRBJ1-5; the D gene is possibly TRBD1 (6 bases). V dropped 2 bases and J dropped 7 bases, with 15 bases sitting between them. There are 15 residues in the CDR3. Germline-derived CDR1 and CDR2 are MNHNS and SASEGT. CDR3 sequence (DNA): TGTGCCAGCAGTGAATGGTGGGGGGCCGGGCAGCCCCAGCATTTT. Translated, it gives CASSEWWGAGQPQHF.

This chain connects TRBV7-6 to TRBJ2-7; D is ambiguous. The germline V and J ends were trimmed by 2 bases and 1 base, with 9 bases remaining between them. The length of the CDR3 is 14 residues. Germline V lookup: CDR1 SGHVS, CDR2 FNYEAQ. CDR3 sequence: CASSLHGFSYEQYF. The DNA of the CDR3 is TGTGCCAGCAGCTTACACGGGTTTTCCTACGAGCAGTACTTC.

V usage is TRBV6-2 or TRBV6-3 and J usage is TRBJ2-5; TRBD2 matches at 8 bases. This CDR3 has 14 amino acids. J lost 3 bases, V lost 5 bases, and 5 bases had no gene match. CDR1 is MNHEY, CDR2 SVGEGT, per germline. CDR3 amino acids: CASSTRAGEETQYF. CDR3 DNA sequence: TGTGCCAGCAGTACGAGAGCGGGAGAAGAGACCCAGTACTTC.

This clonotype was found many times. This chain uses TRBV7-2 with TRBJ1-3; 9 bases agree with TRBD1. This CDR3 has 17 amino acids. Trimming took 4 bases from V and 0 from J; bases not matched to a gene: 7. CDR1 is SGHTA and CDR2 is FQGNSA in the germline V gene. CDR3 bases: TGTGCCAGCAGCTCACCGGGACAGGGCATCTCTGGAAACACCATATATTTT. Its protein is CASSSPGQGISGNTIYF.